These T cell receptor beta chains were read from a single sample in a study of OX40 agonist ivuxolimab in advanced cancers. The protocol was immunoSEQ multiplex PCR, while the TCRdb copy is restricted to in-frame clones and leaves out a portion. The sample comprises 48,000 or so clones, 65% to 85% of which are singletons, and 1.1% rests with the top ten. The source material was CD4+ or CD8+ T cells sorted from blood, sampled in a trial of the OX40 agonist ivuxolimab. All receptors derive from an adult with an advanced solid tumor such as melanoma, head and neck, liver or kidney cancer. CDR3s include the opening cysteine and the closing phenylalanine or tryptophan. D genes are given only for firm matches. Not every row has a clone size; where given, it reads once, few, many or a size class.

TRBV7-2	TRBJ2-5	TRBD2	once	TGTGCCAGCAGCTTAGACGCGGGGGGGCAGGAGACCCAGTACTTC	CASSLDAGGQETQYF
TRBV30	TRBJ2-7	-	-	TGTGCCTGGAGTGTAAGGGGGGGCGAGCAGTACTTC	CAWSVRGGEQYF
TRBV7-2	TRBJ2-1	-	-	TGTGCCAGCAGCTTGGGACTCCATGGCGATGAGCAGTTCTTC	CASSLGLHGDEQFF
TRBV5-4	TRBJ2-3	TRBD2	-	TGTGCCAGCAGTCTAGCGGGGGCCCCAATTTTAAGCACAGATACGCAGTATTTT	CASSLAGAPILSTDTQYF
TRBV5-1	TRBJ2-3	-	-	TGCGCCAGCAGCTCCAGTTTCACAGATACGCAGTATTTT	CASSSSFTDTQYF
TRBV5-4	TRBJ2-7	TRBD2	-	TGTGCCAGCAGCTTGAAGTTTCCGGGGGGGACCTACGAGCAGTACTTC	CASSLKFPGGTYEQYF
TRBV27	TRBJ2-3	-	-	TGTGCCAGCAGTTTAGTGGGGCGCACAGATACGCAGTATTTT	CASSLVGRTDTQYF
TRBV10-3	TRBJ1-2	-	once	TGTGCCATCAGTGGGGCCCTCAGCAGTGGCTATGGCTACACCTTC	CAISGALSSGYGYTF
TRBV7-8	TRBJ2-2	-	-	TGTGCCAGCAGCTTAGAGCGACTAGGGGTCGGGGAGCTGTTTTTT	CASSLERLGVGELFF
TRBV2	TRBJ1-6	-	few	TGTGCCAGCAGTGTGGGGAGGGCTGAAAATTCACCCCTCCACTTT	CASSVGRAENSPLHF
TRBV2	TRBJ2-1	TRBD2	once	TGTGCCAGCATTAATCCGGGGAGGGGAAATGAGCAGTTCTTC	CASINPGRGNEQFF
TRBV19	TRBJ2-3	-	-	TGTGCCAGTACCTCCGTAGATACGCAGTATTTT	CASTSVDTQYF
TRBV19	TRBJ2-7	TRBD2	-	TGTGCCAGTAATGACCCGACTAGCGACACCTACGAGCAGTACTTC	CASNDPTSDTYEQYF
TRBV5-1	TRBJ1-2	-	-	TGCGCCAGCAGCTTGCAGGCTAACTATGGCTACACCTTC	CASSLQANYGYTF
TRBV4-3	TRBJ2-3	TRBD2	-	TGCGCCAGCAGCCAAGTTAGCGGGGGGGCCACAGATACGCAGTATTTT	CASSQVSGGATDTQYF
TRBV21-1	TRBJ2-1	-	-	TGTGCCAGCAGCATCCGGGACAGGGAAATCAATGAGCAGTTCTTC	CASSIRDREINEQFF
TRBV7-3	TRBJ2-1	TRBD2	-	TGTGCCAGCAGCCCAAGGGCTAGCGGGAACAATGAGCAGTTCTTC	CASSPRASGNNEQFF